Listed below are T cell receptor beta chains from one sample, sequenced in a study of blood T cell repertoires in COVID-19. Method: immunoSEQ multiplex PCR; TCRdb's copy keeps in-frame clones and lacks some. The sample records about 360,000 clones, around 88% being singletons. Specimen: peripheral blood. Every receptor here comes from a woman aged 60-70 years with COVID-19, enrolled during active disease. The CDR3 runs from the conserved cysteine through the conserved F or W. A D gene is named only where the DNA matches it firmly. Size tells how often a clone was seen (once, few, many) or the class of an expanded clone, and some rows leave it out.

abundance: -
v_gene: TRBV6-5
d_gene: -
j_gene: TRBJ1-4
CDR3nt: TGTGCCAGCAGTTCGACAGGCATCGTACATGAAAAACTGTTTTTT
CDR3aa: CASSSTGIVHEKLFF

abundance: once
v_gene: TRBV11-2
d_gene: TRBD2
j_gene: TRBJ2-5
CDR3nt: TGTGCCAGCAGCCCTAGCGGAGGGGTCGGAGAGACCCAGTACTTC
CDR3aa: CASSPSGGVGETQYF

abundance: -
v_gene: TRBV18
d_gene: -
j_gene: TRBJ2-7
CDR3nt: TGTGCCAGCTCAAAGGGGGGGGAGCAGTACTTC
CDR3aa: CASSKGGEQYF

abundance: -
v_gene: TRBV9
d_gene: -
j_gene: TRBJ2-3
CDR3nt: TGTGCCAGCAGTCCTACCTCCACAGATACGCAGTATTTT
CDR3aa: CASSPTSTDTQYF

abundance: -
v_gene: TRBV12-3/TRBV12-4
d_gene: TRBD1
j_gene: TRBJ1-2
CDR3nt: TGTGCCAGCAGCGCTCAGGGGGGCTATGGCTACACCTTC
CDR3aa: CASSAQGGYGYTF

abundance: once
v_gene: TRBV10-3
d_gene: -
j_gene: TRBJ2-3
CDR3nt: TGTGCCATCAGCGACACCACAGATACGCAGTATTTT
CDR3aa: CAISDTTDTQYF

abundance: -
v_gene: TRBV4-3
d_gene: TRBD2
j_gene: TRBJ2-1
CDR3nt: TGCGCCAGCAGCCCGATGGTAGCGGGGGGGACTTACAATGAGCAGTTCTTC
CDR3aa: CASSPMVAGGTYNEQFF

abundance: -
v_gene: TRBV10-1
d_gene: TRBD2
j_gene: TRBJ2-1
CDR3nt: TGCGCCAGCATCAGCGGGGGGATTTACAATGAGCAGTTCTTC
CDR3aa: CASISGGIYNEQFF

abundance: -
v_gene: TRBV6-5
d_gene: TRBD1
j_gene: TRBJ2-7
CDR3nt: TGTGCCAGCAGTTATCCGGGACAGGCCGACTTC
CDR3aa: CASSYPGQADF

abundance: -
v_gene: TRBV7-3
d_gene: TRBD1
j_gene: TRBJ1-3
CDR3nt: TGTGCCAGCAGCAGACAGGGCCTTTCTGGAAACACCATATATTTT
CDR3aa: CASSRQGLSGNTIYF

abundance: -
v_gene: TRBV2
d_gene: -
j_gene: TRBJ2-5
CDR3nt: TGTGCCAGCAGTGCCCGGGGGAGAGATGAGGTGGGGAGGTACTTC
CDR3aa: CASSARGRDEVGRYF